The clone carrying this T cell receptor beta chain was detected a few times. Its antigen remains unknown. There are 18 residues in the CDR3. Germline loops: CDR1 DFQATT, CDR2 SNEGSKA (reference sequence). The trim removed 0 bases at V and 0 bases at J, leaving 10 bases unmatched. This sample stems from a study of T-cell reconstitution after alpha-beta-depleted transplantation in children. Unique molecular identifiers were used to barcode this TCRbeta library. TCRdb re-derived calls from the PCR reads in MiXCR, one entry per CDR3 protein. The data hold about 1,000,000 distinct CDR3 sequences, with under 30% observed a single time. Study-wide results and limits: Several hundred graft clones that had expanded were reportedly the source of alpha-beta T cells about two months after transplant. Newly made T cells mostly supplied T-cell counts and diversity one year after transplant. After transplant, high TCRbeta diversity at day 60 in some patients arose from surviving recipient T cells and thymic progenitors.

The sequence was collected from a boy under two years old who had a stem cell transplant for SCID, so the T cells may come from the graft donor. The input for sequencing was PBMCs, mostly from graft donor cells, taken 360 days after TCRalphabeta/CD19-depleted stem cell transplant. The chain links TRBV20-1 to TRBJ2-5, with 10 bases lining up with TRBD2. The CDR3 is CSARDFLAGAFYQETQYF. The CDR3 region has the DNA TGCAGTGCTAGAGATTTCCTAGCGGGGGCGTTCTACCAAGAGACCCAGTACTTC.